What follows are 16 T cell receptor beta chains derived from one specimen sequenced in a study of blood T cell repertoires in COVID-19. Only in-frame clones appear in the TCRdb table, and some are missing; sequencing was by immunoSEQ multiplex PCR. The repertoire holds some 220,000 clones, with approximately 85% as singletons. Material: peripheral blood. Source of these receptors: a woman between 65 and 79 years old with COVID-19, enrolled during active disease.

CDR3: CATRQGSEAFF. The CDR3 coding sequence is TGTGCCACCAGGCAGGGTTCTGAAGCTTTCTTT. The V call is TRBV24-1, the J call TRBJ1-1; a possible D gene is TRBD1 (5 bases). Germline values: CDR1 KGHDR, CDR2 SFDVKD. Trimming removed 7 bases from V and 6 bases from J, with 8 bases in between. This CDR3 is 11 amino acids long.

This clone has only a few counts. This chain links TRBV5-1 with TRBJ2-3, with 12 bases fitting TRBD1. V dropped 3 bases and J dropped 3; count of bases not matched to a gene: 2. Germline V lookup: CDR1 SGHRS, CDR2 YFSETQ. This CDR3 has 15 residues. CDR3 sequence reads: CASSSGQGATDTQYF. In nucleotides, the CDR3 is TGCGCCAGCAGCTCGGGACAGGGGGCAACAGATACGCAGTATTTT.

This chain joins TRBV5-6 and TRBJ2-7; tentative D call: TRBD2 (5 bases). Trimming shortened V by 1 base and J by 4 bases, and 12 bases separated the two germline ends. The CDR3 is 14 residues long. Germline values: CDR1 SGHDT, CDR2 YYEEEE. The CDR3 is CASSLRGQMYEQYF. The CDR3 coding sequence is TGTGCCAGCAGCTTGAGAGGGCAGATGTACGAGCAGTACTTC.

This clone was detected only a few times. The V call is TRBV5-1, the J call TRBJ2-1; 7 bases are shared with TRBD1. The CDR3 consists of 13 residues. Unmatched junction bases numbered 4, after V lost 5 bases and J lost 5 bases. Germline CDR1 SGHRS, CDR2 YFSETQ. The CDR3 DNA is TGCGCCAGCAGACGCGGACAGGACAATGAGCAGTTCTTC. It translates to CASRRGQDNEQFF.

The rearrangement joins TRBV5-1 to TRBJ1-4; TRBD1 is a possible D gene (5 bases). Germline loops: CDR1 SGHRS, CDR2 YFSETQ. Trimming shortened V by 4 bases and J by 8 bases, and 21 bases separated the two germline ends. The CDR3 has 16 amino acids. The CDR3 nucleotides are TGCGCCAGCAGCCCACTGGATCCCGGAACAGGAGAAAAACTGTTTTTT. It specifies CASSPLDPGTGEKLFF.

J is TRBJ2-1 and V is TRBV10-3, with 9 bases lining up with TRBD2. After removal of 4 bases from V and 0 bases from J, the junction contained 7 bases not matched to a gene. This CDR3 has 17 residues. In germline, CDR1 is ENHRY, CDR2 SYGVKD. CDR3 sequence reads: CAISVSLAGISYNEQFF. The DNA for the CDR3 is TGTGCCATCAGTGTTAGTCTAGCGGGGATCTCCTACAATGAGCAGTTCTTC.

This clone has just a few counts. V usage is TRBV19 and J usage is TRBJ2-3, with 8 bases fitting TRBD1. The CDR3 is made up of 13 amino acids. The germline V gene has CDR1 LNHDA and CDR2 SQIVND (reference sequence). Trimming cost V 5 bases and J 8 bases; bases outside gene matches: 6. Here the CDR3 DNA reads TGTGCCAGTAGTCTCCGGACAGGGACTACGCAGTATTTT. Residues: CASSLRTGTTQYF.

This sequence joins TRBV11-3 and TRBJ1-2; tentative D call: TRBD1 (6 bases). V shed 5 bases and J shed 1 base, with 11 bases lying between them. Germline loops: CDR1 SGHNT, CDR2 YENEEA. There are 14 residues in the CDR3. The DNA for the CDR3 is TGTGCCAGCAGCCAAGGACAGCTTAACTATGGCTACACCTTC. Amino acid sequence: CASSQGQLNYGYTF. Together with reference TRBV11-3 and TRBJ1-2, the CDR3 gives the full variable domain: EAGVVQSPRYKIIEKKQPVAFWCNPISGHNTLYWYLQNLGQGPELLIRYENEEAVDDSQLPKDRFSAERLKGVDSTLKIQPAELGDSAVYLCASSQGQLNYGYTFGSGTRLTVV.

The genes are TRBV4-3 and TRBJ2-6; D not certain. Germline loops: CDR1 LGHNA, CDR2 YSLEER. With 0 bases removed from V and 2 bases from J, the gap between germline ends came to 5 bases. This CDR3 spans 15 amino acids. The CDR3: CASSQELTGANVLTF. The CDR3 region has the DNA TGCGCCAGCAGCCAAGAACTAACTGGGGCCAACGTCCTGACTTTC.

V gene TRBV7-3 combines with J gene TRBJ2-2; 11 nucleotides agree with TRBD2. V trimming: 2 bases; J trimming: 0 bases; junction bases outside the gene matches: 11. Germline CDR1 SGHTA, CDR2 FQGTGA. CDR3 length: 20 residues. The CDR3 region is CASSLPPRVAGGTNTGELFF. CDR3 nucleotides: TGTGCCAGCAGCTTACCCCCAAGAGTAGCGGGGGGGACGAACACCGGGGAGCTGTTTTTT.

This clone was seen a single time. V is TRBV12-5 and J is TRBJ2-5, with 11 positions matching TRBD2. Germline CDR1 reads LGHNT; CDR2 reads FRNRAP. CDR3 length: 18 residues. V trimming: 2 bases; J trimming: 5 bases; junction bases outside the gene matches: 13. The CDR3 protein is CASGLSLAATSGGETQYF. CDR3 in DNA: TGTGCTAGTGGTTTGTCCCTCGCGGCTACTAGCGGGGGCGAGACCCAGTACTTC.

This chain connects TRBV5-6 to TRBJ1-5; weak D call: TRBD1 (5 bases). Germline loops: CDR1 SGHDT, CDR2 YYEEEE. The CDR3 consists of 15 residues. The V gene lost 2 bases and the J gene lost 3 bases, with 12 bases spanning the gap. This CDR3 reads CASSFGGAYNQPQHF. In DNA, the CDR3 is TGTGCCAGCAGCTTCGGGGGAGCTTACAATCAGCCCCAGCATTTT.

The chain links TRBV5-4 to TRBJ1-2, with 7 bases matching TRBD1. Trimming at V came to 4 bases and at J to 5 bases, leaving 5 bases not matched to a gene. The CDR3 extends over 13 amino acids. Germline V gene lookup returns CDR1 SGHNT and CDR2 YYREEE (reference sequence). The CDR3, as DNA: TGTGCCAGCAGCCTTGGACAGGAATATGGCTACACCTTC. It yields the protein CASSLGQEYGYTF.

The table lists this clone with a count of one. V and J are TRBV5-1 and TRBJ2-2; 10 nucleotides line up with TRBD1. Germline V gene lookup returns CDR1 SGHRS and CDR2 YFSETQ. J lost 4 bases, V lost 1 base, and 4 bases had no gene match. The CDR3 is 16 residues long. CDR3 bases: TGCGCCAGCAGCTTGAGGGGACAGGGGACCACCGGGGAGCTGTTTTTT. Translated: CASSLRGQGTTGELFF.

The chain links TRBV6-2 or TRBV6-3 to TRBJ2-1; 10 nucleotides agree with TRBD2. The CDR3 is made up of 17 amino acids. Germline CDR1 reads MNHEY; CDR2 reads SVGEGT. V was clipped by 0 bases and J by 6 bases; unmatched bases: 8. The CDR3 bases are TGTGCCAGCAGTTACTCCCCCCTAGCGGGGGCCGTCAATGAGCAGTTCTTC. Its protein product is CASSYSPLAGAVNEQFF.

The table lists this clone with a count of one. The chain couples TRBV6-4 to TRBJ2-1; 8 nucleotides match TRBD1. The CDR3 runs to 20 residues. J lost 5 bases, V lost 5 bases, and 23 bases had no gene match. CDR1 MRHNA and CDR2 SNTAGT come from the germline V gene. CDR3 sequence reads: CASSPGQAYIVSGADNEQFF. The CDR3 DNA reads TGTGCCAGCAGTCCGGGACAGGCGTATATAGTGTCGGGTGCTGACAATGAGCAGTTCTTC.